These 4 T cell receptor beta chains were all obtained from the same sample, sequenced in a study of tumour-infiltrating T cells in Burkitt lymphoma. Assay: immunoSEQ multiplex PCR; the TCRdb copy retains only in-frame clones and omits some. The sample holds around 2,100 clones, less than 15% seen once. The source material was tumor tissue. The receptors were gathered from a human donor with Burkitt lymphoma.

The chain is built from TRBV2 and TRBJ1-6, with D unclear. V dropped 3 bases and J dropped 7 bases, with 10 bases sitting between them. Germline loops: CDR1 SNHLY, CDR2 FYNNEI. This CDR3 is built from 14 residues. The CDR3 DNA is TGTGCCAGCAGTGACGCGGGGAGCAATTCACCCCTCCACTTT. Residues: CASSDAGSNSPLHF.

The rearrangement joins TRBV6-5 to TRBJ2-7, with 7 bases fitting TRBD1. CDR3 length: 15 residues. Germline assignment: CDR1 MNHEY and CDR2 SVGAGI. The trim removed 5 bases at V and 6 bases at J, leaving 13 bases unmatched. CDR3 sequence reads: CASSPRQGVVGEQYF. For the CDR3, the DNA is TGTGCCAGCAGTCCCCGACAGGGCGTAGTAGGCGAGCAGTACTTC.

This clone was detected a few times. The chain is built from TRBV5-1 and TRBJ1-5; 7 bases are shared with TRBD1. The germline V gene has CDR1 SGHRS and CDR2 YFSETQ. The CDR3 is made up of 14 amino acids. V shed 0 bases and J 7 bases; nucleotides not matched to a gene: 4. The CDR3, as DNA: TGCGCCAGCAGCTTGGCCAGGGGGACGCAGCCCCAGCATTTT. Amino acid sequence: CASSLARGTQPQHF. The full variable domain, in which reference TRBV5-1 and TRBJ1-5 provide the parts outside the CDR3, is KAGVTQTPRYLIKTRGQQVTLSCSPISGHRSVSWYQQTPGQGLQFLFEYFSETQRNKGNFPGRFSGRQFSNSRSEMNVSTLELGDSALYLCASSLARGTQPQHFGDGTRLSIL.

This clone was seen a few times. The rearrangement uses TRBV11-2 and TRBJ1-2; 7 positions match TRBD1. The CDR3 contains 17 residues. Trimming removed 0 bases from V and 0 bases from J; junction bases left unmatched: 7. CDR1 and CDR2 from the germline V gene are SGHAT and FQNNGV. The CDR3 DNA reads TGTGCCAGCAGCTTAGATCGGGGGACAGTCACTAACTATGGCTACACCTTC. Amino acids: CASSLDRGTVTNYGYTF.